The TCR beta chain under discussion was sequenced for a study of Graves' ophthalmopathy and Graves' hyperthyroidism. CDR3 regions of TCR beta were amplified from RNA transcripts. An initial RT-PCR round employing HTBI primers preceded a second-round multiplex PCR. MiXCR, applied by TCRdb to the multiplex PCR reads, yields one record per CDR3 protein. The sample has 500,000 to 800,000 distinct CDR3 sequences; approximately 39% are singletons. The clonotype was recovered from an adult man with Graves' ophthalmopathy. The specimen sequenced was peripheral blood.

Here the CDR3 reads CSLEDRGYEQYF. The CDR3 DNA reads as TGCAGCTTGGAGGACAGGGGCTACGAGCAGTACTTC. The chain combines TRBV20-1 with TRBJ2-7; 9 bases fit TRBD1. The CDR3 loop spans 12 amino acids. Looked up from germline, CDR1 is DFQATT and CDR2 is SNEGSKA (reference sequence).